The 21 T cell receptor beta chains below all came from one sample that was sequenced in a study of cytomegalovirus exposure and HLA in healthy donors. Libraries were prepared by immunoSEQ multiplex PCR; TCRdb keeps only in-frame clonotypes and omits some of them. The sample comprises about 130,000 clones, approximately 94% of which are singletons, and approximately 1.5% rests with the top ten. Sequencing used PBMCs. These receptors originate from a man between 18 and 35 years old in good health and CMV-seronegative.

The chain joins TRBV29-1 to TRBJ2-7; 7 nucleotides agree with TRBD2. J gave up 0 bases and V 5 bases, and 13 bases lay outside the gene matches. Germline V lookup: CDR1 SQVTM, CDR2 ANQGSEA. The CDR3 is made up of 16 amino acids. The DNA for the CDR3 is TGCAGCGTTAAGTACGGGACCAGCGGGACCTCCTACGAGCAGTACTTC. Its translation: CSVKYGTSGTSYEQYF.

The chain employs TRBV15 and TRBJ2-5, with a possible D match to TRBD1 (5 bases). There are 16 residues in the CDR3. Germline CDR1 LNHNV, CDR2 YYDKDF (reference sequence). V lost 3 bases, J lost 2 bases, and 16 bases lay in between. CDR3 residues: CATSSPLGPQQETQYF. The DNA for the CDR3 is TGTGCCACCAGCAGCCCATTGGGGCCTCAGCAAGAGACCCAGTACTTC.

This clone was observed a single time. This chain joins TRBV19 and TRBJ1-1; the match to TRBD1 covers 8 bases. Unmatched junction bases numbered 7, after V lost 7 bases and J lost 6 bases. This CDR3 contains 13 residues. Germline V gene sequence: CDR1 LNHDA, CDR2 SQIVND (reference sequence). CDR3 DNA sequence: TGTGCCAGTATCCGACAGGGGAGCCCTGAAGCTTTCTTT. It codes for CASIRQGSPEAFF.

The chain is built from TRBV5-1 and TRBJ2-7, with TRBD2 matching 9 bases. Germline loops: CDR1 SGHRS, CDR2 YFSETQ. CDR3 length: 15 residues. The V gene end was trimmed by 0 bases and the J gene end by 3 bases; junction bases not matched to a gene: 4. The CDR3 spells CASSLVAGEFYEQYF. DNA of the CDR3: TGCGCCAGCAGCTTGGTAGCGGGAGAGTTCTACGAGCAGTACTTC.

The chain has TRBV5-1 and TRBJ1-1, with D tentatively TRBD1 (6 bases). CDR3 length equals 15 residues. Per germline, CDR1 SGHRS and CDR2 YFSETQ. V was pared by 4 bases and J by 5 bases, with 18 bases between. For the CDR3, the DNA is TGCGCCAGCAGCCCCGGGGGGGGCGAGGGGACTGAAGCTTTCTTT. Its translation: CASSPGGGEGTEAFF.

This chain connects TRBV4-1 to TRBJ2-6, with unresolved D. Deletions cut 1 base from V and 5 bases from J, with 15 bases between. Germline V gene lookup returns CDR1 MGHRA and CDR2 YSYEKL. The CDR3 runs to 17 residues. The CDR3 nucleotides are TGCGCCAGCAGCCAAGGGCCGGAAGACTCACGGGCCAACGTCCTGACTTTC. As protein: CASSQGPEDSRANVLTF.

This clone was observed a single time. V and J are TRBV7-9 and TRBJ1-4; D is possibly TRBD1 (6 bases). Germline CDR1 reads SEHNR; CDR2 reads FQNEAQ (reference sequence). V lost 1 base to trimming and J lost 8 bases, with 14 bases between them. This CDR3 has 15 amino acids. Here the CDR3 reads CASSLEQGRGEKLFF. In DNA form, the CDR3 reads TGTGCCAGCAGCTTAGAACAGGGACGAGGGGAAAAACTGTTTTTT.

V usage is TRBV5-6 and J usage is TRBJ2-7; a weak D match, TRBD1 (5 bases). Germline loops: CDR1 SGHDT, CDR2 YYEEEE. The CDR3 consists of 14 residues. V was clipped by 6 bases and J by 2 bases, with 15 bases between them. CDR3 residues: CASTDQGKAYEQYF. The CDR3 DNA is TGTGCCAGCACCGATCAGGGAAAAGCCTACGAGCAGTACTTC.

Only one count was recorded for this clone. The chain joins TRBV19 to TRBJ2-1; TRBD2 agrees at 12 bases. The CDR3 contains 16 residues. V was pared by 4 bases and J by 3 bases, with 4 bases of the junction left unmatched. CDR1 is LNHDA and CDR2 is SQIVND in the germline V gene (reference sequence). CDR3 coding DNA: TGTGCCAGTAGTACAGGACTAGCGGGGTTCTACAATGAGCAGTTCTTC. It encodes CASSTGLAGFYNEQFF.

The chain recombines TRBV29-1 with TRBJ1-1; perhaps TRBD1 as D (5 bases). Germline values: CDR1 SQVTM, CDR2 ANQGSEA. Trimming pared 3 bases from V and 4 bases from J, leaving 12 bases between. CDR3 length equals 13 residues. CDR3 DNA: TGCAGCGTTGAGGCCGGGGGAGTCACTGAAGCTTTCTTT. Translation gives CSVEAGGVTEAFF.

The chain links TRBV14 to TRBJ2-2, with a tentative D call TRBD2 (5 bases). CDR3 size: 14 residues. The V gene's germline CDR1 is SGHDN and CDR2 FVKESK. Between the trimmed V and J ends, which lost 6 bases and 2 bases, there was a span of 10 bases. CDR3 sequence: CASRESGNTGELFF. The CDR3 region has the DNA TGTGCCAGCAGAGAAAGCGGAAACACCGGGGAGCTGTTTTTT.

The V gene is TRBV6-4, the J gene TRBJ2-6; D ambiguous. Germline-derived CDR1 and CDR2 are MRHNA and SNTAGT. Trimming left V 2 bases short and J 0 bases short, with 14 bases between. The CDR3 extends over 18 amino acids. As DNA, the CDR3 is TGTGCCAGCAGTGACCTGAGGAGCCCGCTCTCTGGGGCCAACGTCCTGACTTTC. It encodes CASSDLRSPLSGANVLTF.

This chain connects TRBV15 to TRBJ1-1; a possible D gene is TRBD1 (5 bases). V lost 8 bases and J 0 bases, leaving 22 bases between the germline ends. The CDR3 is made up of 17 amino acids. Per germline, CDR1 LNHNV and CDR2 YYDKDF (reference sequence). For the CDR3, the DNA is TGTGCCACCGATAGACTGCCGGGGACGGGAGTGAACACTGAAGCTTTCTTT. Amino acids: CATDRLPGTGVNTEAFF.

The CDR3 here is CASSYSLDRGYTF. The CDR3, as DNA: TGTGCCAGCAGTTACTCCCTTGACAGGGGCTACACCTTC. The rearrangement links TRBV6-5 to TRBJ1-2, with a tentative D call TRBD1 (6 bases). V was pared by 0 bases and J by 8 bases, with 10 bases between. The CDR3 length is 13 residues. Germline V CDR1 and CDR2: MNHEY, SVGAGI.

V gene TRBV4-3 combines with J gene TRBJ2-1; perhaps TRBD1 as D (6 bases). Trimming removed 4 bases at V and 1 base at J, with 11 bases between. The CDR3 sequence is 15 residues long. In germline, CDR1 is LGHNA, CDR2 YSLEER. The DNA for the CDR3 is TGCGCCAGCAGCCCCCACAGGGAATCCTACAATGAGCAGTTCTTC. Translation: CASSPHRESYNEQFF.

This chain joins TRBV20-1 and TRBJ1-4, with no clear D. Germline loops: CDR1 DFQATT, CDR2 SNEGSKA (reference sequence). The germline V and J ends were trimmed by 4 bases and 8 bases, with 5 bases remaining between them. The CDR3 is made up of 10 amino acids. The CDR3 sequence: CSANQEKLFF. CDR3 DNA: TGCAGTGCTAATCAGGAAAAACTGTTTTTT.

This rearrangement joins TRBV5-1 to TRBJ2-1, with D possibly TRBD1 on 6 matching bases. CDR1 is SGHRS, CDR2 YFSETQ, per germline. V was trimmed by 0 bases and J by 6 bases, leaving 13 bases between them. This CDR3 spans 15 amino acids. The CDR3 DNA follows: TGCGCCAGCAGCTTGGACAGGGCCTCTCGCAATGAGCAGTTCTTC. Encoded protein: CASSLDRASRNEQFF.

V is TRBV7-3 and J is TRBJ2-1; 8 positions agree with TRBD2. The germline V gene encodes CDR1 SGHTA and CDR2 FQGTGA. The V gene end was trimmed by 1 base and the J gene end by 2 bases; junction bases not matched to a gene: 7. This CDR3 is 17 amino acids long. CDR3 sequence (DNA): TGTGCCAGCAGCTTAAGCCTAGCGGGTACAACCTACAATGAGCAGTTCTTC. Translation gives CASSLSLAGTTYNEQFF.

The V gene is TRBV7-3, the J gene TRBJ2-3; 9 positions agree with TRBD1. This CDR3 region has 15 residues. Germline lookup yields CDR1 SGHTA and CDR2 FQGTGA. The V gene end was trimmed by 10 bases and the J gene end by 0 bases; junction bases not matched to a gene: 8. The CDR3 is CATRTGTGSTDTQYF. CDR3 nucleotide sequence: TGTGCCACCAGAACCGGGACAGGGAGCACAGATACGCAGTATTTT. The variable domain in full, with the rest retrieved from reference TRBV7-3 and TRBJ2-3, is GAGVSQTPSNKVTEKGKYVELRCDPISGHTALYWYRQSLGQGPEFLIYFQGTGAADDSGLPNDRFFAVRPEGSVSTLKIQRTERGDSAVYLCATRTGTGSTDTQYFGPGTRLTVL.

The rearrangement links TRBV6-1 to TRBJ2-2, with D possibly being TRBD2 (5 bases). Trimming stripped 3 bases from V and 15 bases from J, with 8 bases between. The V gene's germline CDR1 is MNHNS and CDR2 SASEGT. This CDR3 has 10 residues. This chain's CDR3 is CASSEYGMFF. Written as DNA, the CDR3 is TGTGCCAGCAGTGAGTACGGGATGTTTTTT.

The chain employs TRBV27 and TRBJ2-2, with 9 nucleotides matching TRBD1. Germline CDR1 and CDR2: MNHEY and SMNVEV (reference sequence). V lost 7 bases and J lost 5; bases outside the gene matches: 5. The CDR3 covers 14 residues. CDR3 coding DNA: TGTGCCAGCAAAGGACAGGGGAGGACCGGGGAGCTGTTTTTT. It yields the protein CASKGQGRTGELFF.